The present entry profiles one T cell receptor (beta chain) with its context. CDR3 length: 15 amino acids. Germline CDR1 and CDR2: MNHNS and SASEGT. The V gene end was trimmed by 4 bases and the J gene end by 8 bases; junction bases not matched to a gene: 12. These data come from a study of technical replicates of blood from a few donors. Generated by immunoSEQ multiplex PCR, the TCRdb table keeps only in-frame clones and is missing some. The sample lists about 81,000 clones, 90% to 98% occurring once. This receptor was obtained from a human donor in good health. The V gene is TRBV6-1, the J gene TRBJ1-2; 8 positions match TRBD1. The sample taken for sequencing was T cells isolated from PBMCs. CDR3 nucleotide sequence: TGTGCCAGCAGTGGACGACAGGGGCAGAGGTTGGGCTACACCTTC. It encodes CASSGRQGQRLGYTF.